Following are 13 T cell receptor beta chains from one sample sequenced in a study of T cell repertoires in cytomegalovirus infection. No antigens are known for them. A single record per CDR3 protein comes from TCRdb applying MiXCR to the reads. This repertoire shows more than 90,000 distinct CDR3 sequences, about 9.4% found once; its top ten account for roughly 29%. Sequencing input: PBMCs, sequenced either directly or after in vitro stimulation (not recorded which). Receptors were obtained from a human donor in good health (CMV status not recorded). Some clones in this sample may be carry-over from other donors' samples.

This clonotype was seen only a few times. The chain links TRBV6-5 to TRBJ1-3; no firm D call. The V end was cut by 0 bases, the J end by 2 bases, with 11 bases between. CDR3 size: 16 residues. Germline CDR1 MNHEY, CDR2 SVGAGI. CDR3 protein: CASSYSELSPGNTIYF. CDR3 nucleotides: TGTGCCAGCAGTTACTCTGAGCTCTCTCCTGGAAACACCATATATTTT.

This clonotype was counted many times. CDR3 in DNA: TGTGCCAGCAGCGTTTTAGCGGGTTACACAGATACGCAGTATTTT. It encodes CASSVLAGYTDTQYF. The chain combines TRBV9 with TRBJ2-3; 7 bases are shared with TRBD2. This CDR3 contains 15 residues. Germline V CDR1 and CDR2: SGDLS, YYNGEE. J was trimmed by 2 bases and V by 2 bases; bases with no gene match: 5.

At least ten counts were recorded for this clonotype. The rearrangement links TRBV11-2 to TRBJ2-2; D gene unclear. The V and J ends lost 4 bases and 1 base respectively, with 10 bases between them. The CDR3 loop spans 15 amino acids. The germline V gene encodes CDR1 SGHAT and CDR2 FQNNGV. CDR3: CASSSTELNTGELFF. The CDR3 DNA sequence: TGTGCCAGCAGCTCCACAGAACTGAACACCGGGGAGCTGTTTTTT. Full variable domain (rest looked up from reference TRBV11-2 and TRBJ2-2): EAGVAQSPRYKIIEKRQSVAFWCNPISGHATLYWYQQILGQGPKLLIQFQNNGVVDDSQLPKDRFSAERLKGVDSTLKIQPAKLEDSAVYLCASSSTELNTGELFFGEGSRLTVL.

This clonotype was found many times. The gene calls are TRBV7-2 and TRBJ2-2, with 8 bases aligning to TRBD1. There are 16 residues in the CDR3. Germline loops: CDR1 SGHTA, CDR2 FQGNSA. The trim removed 1 base at V and 6 bases at J, leaving 7 bases unmatched. CDR3 region: CASSLDQGASSGELFF. CDR3 DNA sequence: TGTGCCAGCAGCTTAGATCAGGGGGCCTCTTCCGGGGAGCTGTTTTTT.

The table lists this clonotype with a few counts. This could be a read error, since a much larger clone is one nucleotide away. CDR3 sequence reads: CASSPGSYGYTF. The CDR3 DNA reads TGTGCCAGCAGCCCCGGCAGCTATGGCTACACCTTC. The chain recombines TRBV7-9 with TRBJ1-2; no reliable D call. There are 12 residues in the CDR3. Germline CDR1 reads SEHNR; CDR2 reads FQNEAQ (reference sequence). V gave up 5 bases and J gave up 4 bases, with 8 bases separating them.

This clonotype appeared a few times. CDR3 bases: TGTGCCACCAGTGACCCCGGGACACCCTACGAGCAGTACGTC. This codes for CATSDPGTPYEQYV. J is TRBJ2-7 and V is TRBV24-1; a possible D gene is TRBD1 (6 bases). The CDR3 runs to 14 residues. Germline-derived CDR1 and CDR2 are KGHDR and SFDVKD. V was cut by 4 bases and J by 2 bases, with 11 bases left in between.

Ten or more counts support this clonotype. V usage is TRBV27 and J usage is TRBJ1-5; unclear D gene. Trimming cost V 4 bases and J 1 base, with 8 bases left between them. Germline V gene lookup returns CDR1 MNHEY and CDR2 SMNVEV (reference sequence). The CDR3 covers 14 residues. The CDR3 is CASSWGGSNQPQHF. The CDR3 DNA sequence: TGTGCCAGCAGTTGGGGAGGGAGCAATCAGCCCCAGCATTTT.

The V call is TRBV3-1, the J call TRBJ2-5; D is possibly TRBD1 (5 bases). Trimming took off 4 bases at V and 10 bases at J, with 19 bases between the two ends. CDR3 size: 14 residues. Germline assignment: CDR1 LGHDT and CDR2 YNNKEL (reference sequence). CDR3 protein: CASSPVGAGQGQYF. As DNA, the CDR3 is TGTGCCAGCAGCCCGGTAGGGGCTGGCCAGGGCCAGTACTTC.

In its sample, this clonotype was seen many times. This chain connects TRBV5-8 to TRBJ2-7; 7 bases line up with TRBD1. J was trimmed by 3 bases and V by 4 bases; bases with no gene match: 4. CDR3 length: 13 amino acids. Germline assignment: CDR1 SGHTS and CDR2 YDEGEE. CDR3 residues: CASSTRTGYEQYF. The CDR3 nucleotides are TGTGCCAGCAGCACTCGGACAGGCTACGAGCAGTACTTC.

This CDR3 is CASSMFLSPIPDTQYF. For the CDR3, the DNA is TGTGCCAGTAGTATGTTTTTGTCCCCGATCCCAGATACGCAGTATTTT. The genes are TRBV19 and TRBJ2-3, with D uncertain. CDR1 is LNHDA, CDR2 SQIVND, per germline (reference sequence). This CDR3 contains 16 residues. The V end lost 3 bases, the J end lost 4 bases, and 17 bases lay between the germline ends.

Many counts were recorded for this clonotype. CDR3 sequence: CASSRQNSNQPQHF. CDR3 in DNA: TGTGCCAGCAGCCGACAGAATAGCAATCAGCCCCAGCATTTT. The J gene is TRBJ1-5, the V gene TRBV7-2, with D tentatively TRBD1 (5 bases). Per germline, CDR1 SGHTA and CDR2 FQGNSA. The V and J ends lost 5 bases and 0 bases respectively, with 8 bases between them. The CDR3 length is 14 residues.

The chain combines TRBV28 with TRBJ2-1, with D possibly matching TRBD1 (6 bases). V shed 7 bases and J shed 5 bases, with 12 bases lying between them. The CDR3 runs 13 residues. CDR1 and CDR2 from the germline V gene are MDHEN and SYDVKM. The CDR3 coding sequence is TGTGCCAGCAACACAGGGTCTAACAATGAGCAGTTCTTC. This encodes CASNTGSNNEQFF.

In this sample, this clonotype turned up a few times. V and J are TRBV11-2 and TRBJ2-3; unclear D gene. The CDR3 consists of 14 residues. Trimming stripped 3 bases from V and 0 bases from J, with 7 bases between. CDR1 SGHAT and CDR2 FQNNGV come from the germline V gene. CDR3 DNA: TGTGCCAGCAGCTTTCTAACGAGCACAGATACGCAGTATTTT. Translated, it gives CASSFLTSTDTQYF.